This T cell receptor (beta chain) originates from a study of blood T cell repertoires in COVID-19. Turning to the study itself: Sites across the United States, Italy and Spain contributed samples from acute and convalescent COVID-19. T cells, B-cell-depleted T cells, or PBMCs supplied cDNA or gDNA.

Repertoires were generated with immunoSEQ multiplex PCR, while TCRdb's copy carries only in-frame clones and drops some. The sample carries more than 200,000 clones, less than 85% recorded once. The germline V gene has CDR1 MNHEY and CDR2 SVGAGI. CDR3 length equals 14 residues. The V end lost 6 bases, the J end lost 0 bases, and 11 bases lay between the germline ends. The sequenced material came from peripheral blood. The J gene is TRBJ1-1, the V gene TRBV6-5; perhaps TRBD1 as D (6 bases). The TCR originated in an elderly woman with active or convalescent COVID-19. The CDR3 here is CASSGRGLNTEAFF. The CDR3 bases are TGTGCCAGCAGCGGCAGGGGACTGAACACTGAAGCTTTCTTT.